Below are 15 T cell receptor beta chains sequenced from a single sample in a study of blood T cell repertoires in COVID-19. Here immunoSEQ multiplex PCR was the method, and the copy in TCRdb shows in-frame clones only, minus some. The sample has some 140,000 clones; approximately 83% are singletons. Sequenced: peripheral blood. These receptor sequences come from a woman in her sixties or seventies with acute or convalescent COVID-19.

CDR3 in amino acids: CASRGATYEQYF. The CDR3 nucleotides are TGTGCCAGCAGGGGGGCCACCTACGAGCAGTACTTC. The J gene is TRBJ2-7, the V gene TRBV6-5; D may be TRBD1 (6 bases). Per germline, CDR1 MNHEY and CDR2 SVGAGI. Trimming cost V 6 bases and J 2 bases, with 8 bases left between them. The CDR3 runs 12 residues.

The chain carries TRBV7-3 and TRBJ2-2; D may be TRBD1 (6 bases). The CDR3 runs 15 residues. From germline, CDR1 is SGHTA and CDR2 FQGTGA. The ends were cut back, 1 base at V and 5 bases at J, with 11 bases in the middle. The CDR3 DNA follows: TGTGCCAGCAGCTTAAGAGGGGGTGGGACCGGGGAGCTGTTTTTT. Amino acid sequence: CASSLRGGGTGELFF.

CDR3 sequence (DNA): TGTGCCAGCAGCTTAGGAGGCGTGCAGTTCTTC. Translated, it gives CASSLGGVQFF. The chain joins TRBV7-9 to TRBJ2-1; the D is unclear. The CDR3 extends over 11 amino acids. V lost 1 base, J lost 12 bases, and 7 bases lay in between. The V gene's germline CDR1 is SEHNR and CDR2 FQNEAQ (reference sequence).

The chain links TRBV7-6 to TRBJ1-2, with 8 bases matching TRBD1. Losses at the gene ends were 5 bases for V and 6 bases for J; bases not matched to a gene: 5. Germline V CDR1 and CDR2: SGHVS, FNYEAQ. The CDR3 is made up of 13 amino acids. CDR3 protein: CASSRTGGDGYTF. Written as DNA, the CDR3 is TGTGCCAGCAGCCGTACAGGGGGGGATGGCTACACCTTC. Complete variable domain (other parts from reference TRBV7-6 and TRBJ1-2): GAGVSQSPRYKVTKRGQDVALRCDPISGHVSLYWYRQALGQGPEFLTYFNYEAQQDKSGLPNDRFSAERPEGSISTLTIQRTEQRDSAMYRCASSRTGGDGYTFGSGTRLTVV.

V is TRBV19 and J is TRBJ1-2; D call uncertain. CDR1 is LNHDA, CDR2 SQIVND, per germline (reference sequence). The V end lost 6 bases, the J end lost 2 bases, and 13 bases lay between the germline ends. The CDR3 is 14 residues long. Written as DNA, the CDR3 is TGTGCCAGTAGCAACTTCGACGGGAACTATGGCTACACCTTC. It specifies CASSNFDGNYGYTF.

The DNA for the CDR3 is TGTGCCACGCAGCGGTACAGGGATTCACCCCTCCACTTT. It encodes CATQRYRDSPLHF. The chain employs TRBV15 and TRBJ1-6; perhaps TRBD1 as D (6 bases). Trimming shortened V by 9 bases and J by 8 bases, and 14 bases separated the two germline ends. CDR3 length: 13 residues. Germline V lookup: CDR1 LNHNV, CDR2 YYDKDF (reference sequence).

V usage is TRBV7-9 and J usage is TRBJ1-4; D gene uncertain. With 3 bases removed from V and 0 bases from J, the gap between germline ends came to 5 bases. CDR1 SEHNR and CDR2 FQNEAQ come from the germline V gene (reference sequence). This CDR3 region has 14 residues. In DNA, the CDR3 is TGTGCCAGCAGCTTTCCGGCAACTAATGAAAAACTGTTTTTT. Its protein product is CASSFPATNEKLFF.

The genes are TRBV5-6 and TRBJ2-3; 10 positions match TRBD1. In germline, CDR1 is SGHDT, CDR2 YYEEEE. V shed 0 bases and J 5 bases; nucleotides not matched to a gene: 9. This CDR3 is 17 amino acids long. The CDR3 protein is CASSLALTGQGGDTQYF. CDR3 DNA: TGTGCCAGCAGCTTGGCCCTAACCGGACAGGGGGGAGATACGCAGTATTTT. The whole variable domain, filled in from reference TRBV5-6 and TRBJ2-3, reads DAGVTQSPTHLIKTRGQQVTLRCSPKSGHDTVSWYQQALGQGPQFIFQYYEEEERQRGNFPDRFSGHQFPNYSSELNVNALLLGDSALYLCASSLALTGQGGDTQYFGPGTRLTVL.

The rearrangement uses TRBV25-1 and TRBJ1-1, with no clear D. The CDR3 covers 15 residues. Germline assignment: CDR1 MGHDK and CDR2 SYGVNS. Trimming removed 5 bases at V and 5 bases at J, with 18 bases between. The CDR3 DNA reads as TGTGCCAGCAGTCCCGGCCCTCTTGCGCGGACTGAAGCTTTCTTT. It is translated as CASSPGPLARTEAFF.

The chain has TRBV9 and TRBJ2-2; TRBD2 matches at 10 bases. V shed 0 bases, J shed 3 bases, and the junction held 2 bases outside the gene matches. The CDR3 consists of 16 residues. Looked up from germline, CDR1 is SGDLS and CDR2 is YYNGEE. For the CDR3, the DNA is TGTGCCAGCAGCGTAGGCGGGACTAGCGACACCGGGGAGCTGTTTTTT. Protein product: CASSVGGTSDTGELFF.

The V gene is TRBV28, the J gene TRBJ1-1; D is ambiguous. Trimming removed 6 bases at V and 10 bases at J, with 12 bases between. Germline V CDR1 and CDR2: MDHEN, SYDVKM. This CDR3 is built from 11 residues. The CDR3 coding sequence is TGTGCCAGCAGGGAGGGAGGGTTAGCTTTCTTT. Its translation: CASREGGLAFF.

This clone is a singleton in its sample. The V call is TRBV30, the J call TRBJ1-2; 9 nucleotides agree with TRBD1. Unmatched junction bases numbered 13, after V lost 5 bases and J lost 9 bases. The CDR3 runs 14 residues. Germline CDR1 GTSNPN, CDR2 SVGIG (reference sequence). CDR3 nucleotide sequence: TGTGCCTGGGTCGGAACAGGGGGCTTTTATAGCTACACCTTC. Translating gives CAWVGTGGFYSYTF.

V gene TRBV27 combines with J gene TRBJ2-5; perhaps TRBD2 as D (6 bases). Germline lookup yields CDR1 MNHEY and CDR2 SMNVEV (reference sequence). This CDR3 region has 19 residues. Trimming cost V 2 bases and J 5 bases, with 27 bases left between them. CDR3 nucleotide sequence: TGTGCCAGCAGTTTACCCTTTAGGGCGGGGAGGTTGATATCGGAGACCCAGTACTTC. It is translated as CASSLPFRAGRLISETQYF.

The chain uses TRBV2 and TRBJ1-5; D might be TRBD1 (6 bases). Trimming removed 5 bases from V and 6 bases from J, with 17 bases in between. CDR1 and CDR2 from the germline V gene are SNHLY and FYNNEI. The CDR3 is 15 residues long. The chain's CDR3 is CASSIEDTGSQPQHF. CDR3 DNA sequence: TGTGCCAGCAGTATCGAGGATACAGGGAGTCAGCCCCAGCATTTT.

The chain has TRBV3-1 (or the pseudogene TRBV3-2) and TRBJ1-6; D is perhaps TRBD1 (6 bases). V shed 4 bases and J shed 0 bases, with 16 bases lying between them. The CDR3 consists of 18 residues. Germline V gives CDR1 LGHDT, CDR2 YNNKEL (reference sequence). CDR3 bases: TGTGCCAGCAGCCTCGGTACAGGGAGTAGCTCCTATAATTCACCCCTCCACTTT. This encodes CASSLGTGSSSYNSPLHF.